This T cell receptor beta chain comes out of a study of identical twins. TCRdb reprocessed the 5' RACE reads via MiXCR and lists one record per CDR3 protein. This table has about 890,000 distinct CDR3 sequences, 10% to 15% appearing once. This CDR3 is 18 amino acids long. Looked up from germline, CDR1 is MGHRA and CDR2 is YSYEKL. Trimming took 6 bases from V and 7 from J; bases not matched to a gene: 19. There are a few counts of this clonotype. The antigen is unknown. Study-level points and caveats: Out-of-frame alpha sequences shared between twins exhibited an excess of low generation probability.

In addition, the sample was reused for a study of yellow fever vaccine responses in identical twins.

The chain uses TRBV4-1 and TRBJ2-1; 9 bases line up with TRBD2. The source is a woman younger than 30 in good health. Sequencing was carried out using PBMCs. This CDR3 is CASSLAGVLSLLPNEQFF. In nucleotides, the CDR3 is TGCGCCAGCAGTTTAGCGGGAGTTCTTTCTCTACTCCCGAATGAGCAGTTCTTC.